The clone carrying this T cell receptor (beta chain) was counted at least ten times. Its antigen remains unidentified. This entry comes from a study of early T cells in non-severe SARS-CoV-2 infection. Study at large: Chains were not paired, and sequencing was done on bulk RNA from unsorted whole blood. General study results and limits: A preference for anti-spike CD8 responses marked VDJdb matching, which missed private and CD4 specificities.

Molecules of cDNA were individually given unique molecular identifiers that were attached to them. TCRdb recomputed calls from the 5' RACE reads with MiXCR, one row per CDR3 protein. The profile shows under 85,000 distinct CDR3 sequences, less than 15% of them singletons. The V segment lost 5 bases and the J segment 0 bases; nucleotides outside the gene matches: 1. CDR3 length: 15 amino acids. Looked up from germline, CDR1 is ENHRY and CDR2 is SYGVKD. This material consisted of whole blood, taken at baseline. V gene TRBV10-3 combines with J gene TRBJ2-7, with TRBD2 matching 13 bases. The clonotype originates from an adult who was a healthcare worker with PCR-confirmed SARS-CoV-2 infection or an uninfected control (not recorded which). The donor label of this sample is uncertain. The CDR3 DNA reads TGTGCCATCAGTAGGACTAGCGGGAGCTCCTACGAGCAGTACTTC. Translation: CAISRTSGSSYEQYF.